This T cell receptor beta chain was sequenced in a study of T cells after yellow fever vaccination. V was clipped by 6 bases and J by 6 bases; unmatched bases: 12. The length of the CDR3 is 16 residues. The germline V gene encodes CDR1 MNHNS and CDR2 SASEGT. TCRdb recomputed calls from the 5' RACE reads with MiXCR, one row per CDR3 protein. The sample holds about 220,000 distinct CDR3 sequences; 6.5% to 7.5% are singletons and the top ten take 0.8% to 1.2%. V gene TRBV6-1 combines with J gene TRBJ2-2; 8 positions match TRBD2. The TCR sequence derives from a man younger than 40 who received the YFV17D yellow fever vaccine. The sample was CD4+ T cells sorted from PBMCs, taken on the day of the yellow fever booster vaccination. The CDR3 loop reads CASSETGRGRAGELFF. Here the CDR3 DNA reads TGTGCCAGCAGCGAGACCGGGAGGGGTCGCGCCGGGGAGCTGTTTTTT.